This T cell receptor beta chain was obtained from a study of T cell responses to AZD1222 COVID-19 vaccine. Study results and caveats: Unmutated variant regions reportedly attract nearly half of all spike-specific TCRs. When two AZD1222 doses had been given, Spike-specific TCR breadth and depth rose.

With regard to this clone: Its cognate antigen is unknown.

Using immunoSEQ multiplex PCR, the repertoire was profiled, and TCRdb retains in-frame clones only, with some absent. The sample lists roughly 110,000 clones; roughly 90% were seen once. The source material was peripheral blood, sampled 28 days after the second AZD1222 dose. The sequence was obtained from an adult who received the AZD1222 COVID-19 vaccine.

CDR3 in amino acids: CASSIRLDLEAFF. The DNA for the CDR3 is TGTGCCAGTAGTATACGGCTTGATCTTGAAGCTTTCTTT. The chain has TRBV19 and TRBJ1-1; D not resolved. V was cut by 2 bases and J by 7 bases, with 11 bases left in between. This CDR3 spans 13 amino acids. The germline CDR1 and CDR2 sequences are LNHDA and SQIVND (reference sequence).